Shown below are 19 T cell receptor beta chains from a single sample sequenced in a study of blood T cell repertoires in COVID-19. The method was immunoSEQ multiplex PCR; TCRdb's version includes in-frame clones alone and lacks a portion of them. Of 110,000 to 150,000 clones detected, around 86% appear once; the ten largest clones hold 1.5% to 2%. The sequenced sample was peripheral blood. These receptors were collected from a human donor in a cohort sampled during active COVID-19.

This clone was observed a single time. The gene calls are TRBV3-1 (or the pseudogene TRBV3-2) and TRBJ1-4; D gene ambiguous. The CDR3 extends over 13 amino acids. Trimming removed 5 bases at V and 3 bases at J, with 7 bases between. The germline V gene encodes CDR1 LGHDT and CDR2 YNNKEL (reference sequence). CDR3 residues: CASSFGANEKLFF. The CDR3 nucleotides read TGTGCCAGCAGCTTTGGAGCTAATGAAAAACTGTTTTTT.

This rearrangement joins TRBV5-6 to TRBJ2-1; 13 nucleotides match TRBD2. J gave up 7 bases and V 3 bases, and 7 bases lay outside the gene matches. The CDR3 contains 16 residues. CDR1 is SGHDT and CDR2 is YYEEEE in the germline V gene. The CDR3 bases are TGTGCCAGCAGCTGGAAACTAGCGGGAGGGGTTAATGAGCAGTTCTTC. It specifies CASSWKLAGGVNEQFF.

CDR3 bases: TGTGCCAGCAGCAAATCCTTTAGCGGGAACTCCTACAATGAGCAGTTCTTC. It translates to CASSKSFSGNSYNEQFF. The chain has TRBV11-3 and TRBJ2-1; 8 bases agree with TRBD2. The germline gives CDR1 SGHNT, CDR2 YENEEA. V trimming: 5 bases; J trimming: 0 bases; junction bases outside the gene matches: 9. This CDR3 comprises 17 residues.

This clone showed up just a few times. V gene TRBV27 combines with J gene TRBJ1-5, with 10 bases that match TRBD1. Germline V CDR1 and CDR2: MNHEY, SMNVEV (reference sequence). This CDR3 region has 16 residues. Unmatched junction bases numbered 11, after V lost 3 bases and J lost 9 bases. The CDR3 nucleotides read TGTGCCAGCAGTTTCAGACAGGGGGCCCCCGGCAGGCCCCAGCATTTT. Translation: CASSFRQGAPGRPQHF.

A single count supports this clone. The chain has TRBV3-1 (or the pseudogene TRBV3-2) and TRBJ1-4; D is ambiguous. V was trimmed by 2 bases and J by 3 bases, leaving 10 bases between them. The CDR3 totals 15 residues. Germline V lookup: CDR1 LGHDT, CDR2 YNNKEL (reference sequence). The CDR3 nucleotides are TGTGCCAGCAGCCAAAACATTCCAGCTAATGAAAAACTGTTTTTT. Translation gives CASSQNIPANEKLFF.

This chain connects TRBV12-5 to TRBJ2-2, with D unresolved. Germline-derived CDR1 and CDR2 are LGHNT and FRNRAP. V was shortened by 2 bases and J by 4 bases, with 8 bases between the two germline ends. This CDR3 contains 14 residues. The CDR3 region has the DNA TGTGCTAGTGGTTTGTTACAGTCCACCGGGGAGCTGTTTTTT. Residues: CASGLLQSTGELFF.

V and J are TRBV15 and TRBJ1-4; perhaps TRBD1 as D (6 bases). Germline V gives CDR1 LNHNV, CDR2 YYDKDF (reference sequence). This CDR3 contains 15 residues. V shed 3 bases and J shed 8 bases, with 16 bases lying between them. CDR3 nucleotide sequence: TGTGCCACCAGCAGGGACAGCTCCCTGGGGGAAAAACTGTTTTTT. Translated, it gives CATSRDSSLGEKLFF.

This sequence joins TRBV5-1 and TRBJ1-2; D possibly corresponds to TRBD1 (5 bases). Germline lookup yields CDR1 SGHRS and CDR2 YFSETQ. The V end lost 7 bases, the J end lost 4 bases, and 14 bases lay between the germline ends. The CDR3 loop spans 13 amino acids. CDR3 loop: CASGPGGGYGYTF. The CDR3, as DNA: TGCGCCAGCGGTCCCGGGGGGGGCTATGGCTACACCTTC.

The rearrangement links TRBV3-1 (or the pseudogene TRBV3-2) to TRBJ1-1; 9 nucleotides match TRBD1. The J segment lost 7 bases and the V segment lost 5 bases, leaving 2 bases of the junction unmatched. Germline CDR1 LGHDT, CDR2 YNNKEL (reference sequence). The CDR3 covers 12 residues. The DNA for the CDR3 is TGTGCCAGCAGCACAGGGGGCTTTGAAGCTTTCTTT. Its translation is CASSTGGFEAFF.

This sequence joins TRBV6-1 and TRBJ1-5; 10 positions agree with TRBD1. Trimming at V came to 3 bases and at J to 2 bases, leaving 7 bases not matched to a gene. The length of the CDR3 is 17 residues. The V gene's germline CDR1 is MNHNS and CDR2 SASEGT. The CDR3 DNA reads TGTGCCAGCAGTGATGGGGACAGGGGAGGTCGCAATCAGCCCCAGCATTTT. Translation: CASSDGDRGGRNQPQHF.

DNA of the CDR3: TGTGCCAGCAGTGACAGTAGCGGGGTGTCCTACGAGCAGTACTTC. As protein: CASSDSSGVSYEQYF. The genes are TRBV25-1 and TRBJ2-7; TRBD2 agrees at 8 bases. The J segment lost 1 base and the V segment lost 3 bases, leaving 5 bases of the junction unmatched. This CDR3 region has 15 residues. Germline CDR1 MGHDK, CDR2 SYGVNS.

The V and J genes are TRBV5-1 and TRBJ2-1, with 9 positions matching TRBD2. This CDR3 has 17 residues. Germline CDR1 SGHRS, CDR2 YFSETQ. The ends lost 0 bases at V and 1 base at J; junction bases unmatched: 5. The CDR3 DNA sequence: TGCGCCAGCAGCTTGGATGCGGGAGGGCAATCCTACAATGAGCAGTTCTTC. Protein product: CASSLDAGGQSYNEQFF.

V is TRBV15 and J is TRBJ1-3; unclear D gene. The length of the CDR3 is 15 residues. V lost 4 bases, J lost 0 bases, and 10 bases lay in between. Germline V gene lookup returns CDR1 LNHNV and CDR2 YYDKDF (reference sequence). The CDR3 here is CATSIGTSSGNTIYF. The CDR3 bases are TGTGCCACCAGCATTGGTACCAGCTCTGGAAACACCATATATTTT.

This sequence joins TRBV5-1 and TRBJ2-2; TRBD1 is a possible D gene (5 bases). This CDR3 has 13 residues. Germline CDR1 and CDR2: SGHRS and YFSETQ. Trimming stripped 5 bases from V and 3 bases from J, with 8 bases between. Written as DNA, the CDR3 is TGCGCCAGCAGAGGGGTGGACACCGGGGAGCTGTTTTTT. Its translation is CASRGVDTGELFF. The whole variable domain, remainder taken from reference TRBV5-1 and TRBJ2-2, is KAGVTQTPRYLIKTRGQQVTLSCSPISGHRSVSWYQQTPGQGLQFLFEYFSETQRNKGNFPGRFSGRQFSNSRSEMNVSTLELGDSALYLCASRGVDTGELFFGEGSRLTVL.

V usage is TRBV7-2 and J usage is TRBJ1-3; a possible D gene is TRBD1 (5 bases). The V end lost 1 base, the J end lost 2 bases, and 15 bases lay between the germline ends. Germline CDR1 reads SGHTA; CDR2 reads FQGNSA. The CDR3 is made up of 17 amino acids. The CDR3 protein is CASSLDGGSRPGNTIYF. As DNA, the CDR3 is TGTGCCAGCAGCTTAGATGGGGGGAGTCGACCTGGAAACACCATATATTTT.

In its sample, this clone was seen a few times. The chain joins TRBV19 to TRBJ1-4; D uncertain. Trimming stripped 11 bases from V and 4 bases from J, with 14 bases between. The CDR3 covers 13 residues. The germline V gene encodes CDR1 LNHDA and CDR2 SQIVND (reference sequence). CDR3 coding DNA: TGTGCCTGCCACAGTAGTCGTAATGAAAAACTGTTTTTT. It yields the protein CACHSSRNEKLFF.

The gene calls are TRBV5-1 and TRBJ2-1, with 12 positions matching TRBD2. The CDR3 has 15 amino acids. Per germline, CDR1 SGHRS and CDR2 YFSETQ. The junction had 4 bases not matched to a gene; V was cut back by 2 bases and J by 7 bases. The CDR3 DNA follows: TGCGCCAGCAGCTTCCTAGCGGGAGGGTGGAATGAGCAGTTCTTC. Amino acid sequence: CASSFLAGGWNEQFF. The whole variable domain, filled in from reference TRBV5-1 and TRBJ2-1, reads KAGVTQTPRYLIKTRGQQVTLSCSPISGHRSVSWYQQTPGQGLQFLFEYFSETQRNKGNFPGRFSGRQFSNSRSEMNVSTLELGDSALYLCASSFLAGGWNEQFFGPGTRLTVL.

The chain joins TRBV27 to TRBJ1-3; weak D call: TRBD1 (5 bases). V dropped 0 bases and J dropped 2 bases, with 8 bases sitting between them. From germline, CDR1 is MNHEY and CDR2 SMNVEV (reference sequence). The CDR3 loop spans 15 amino acids. The chain's CDR3 is CASSLSPGTGNTIYF. Written as DNA, the CDR3 is TGTGCCAGCAGTTTATCTCCAGGGACTGGAAACACCATATATTTT.

The chain links TRBV7-2 to TRBJ2-5, with TRBD2 matching 12 bases. The V segment lost 5 bases and the J segment 4 bases; nucleotides outside the gene matches: 5. Germline loops: CDR1 SGHTA, CDR2 FQGNSA. The CDR3 length is 15 residues. CDR3 in amino acids: CASSPGLAGTETQYF. The DNA for the CDR3 is TGTGCCAGCAGCCCCGGACTAGCGGGAACAGAGACCCAGTACTTC.